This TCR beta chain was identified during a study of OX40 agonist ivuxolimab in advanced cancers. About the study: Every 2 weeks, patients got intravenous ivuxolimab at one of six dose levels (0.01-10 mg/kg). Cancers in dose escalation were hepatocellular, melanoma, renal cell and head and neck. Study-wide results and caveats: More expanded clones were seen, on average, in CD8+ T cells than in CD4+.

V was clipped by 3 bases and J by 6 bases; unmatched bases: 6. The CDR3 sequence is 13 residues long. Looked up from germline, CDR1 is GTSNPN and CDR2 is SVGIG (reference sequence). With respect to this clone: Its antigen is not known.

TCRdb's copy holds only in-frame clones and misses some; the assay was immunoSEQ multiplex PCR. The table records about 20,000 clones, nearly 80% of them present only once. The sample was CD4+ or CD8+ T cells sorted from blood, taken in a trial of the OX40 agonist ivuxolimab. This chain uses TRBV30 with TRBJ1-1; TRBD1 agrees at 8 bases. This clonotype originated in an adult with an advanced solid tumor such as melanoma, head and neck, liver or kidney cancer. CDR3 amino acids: CAWSPDRGSEAFF. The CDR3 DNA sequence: TGTGCCTGGAGCCCCGACAGGGGATCTGAAGCTTTCTTT.